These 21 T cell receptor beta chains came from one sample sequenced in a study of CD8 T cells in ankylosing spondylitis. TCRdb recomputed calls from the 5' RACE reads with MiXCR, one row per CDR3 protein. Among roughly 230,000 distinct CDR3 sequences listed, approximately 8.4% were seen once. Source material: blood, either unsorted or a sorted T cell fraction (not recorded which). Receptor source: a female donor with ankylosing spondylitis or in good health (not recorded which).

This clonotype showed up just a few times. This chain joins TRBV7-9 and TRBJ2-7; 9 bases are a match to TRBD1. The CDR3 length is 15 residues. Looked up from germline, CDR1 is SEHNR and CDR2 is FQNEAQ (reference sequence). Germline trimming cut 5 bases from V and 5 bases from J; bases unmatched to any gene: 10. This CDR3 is CASSPRTGEWDEQYF. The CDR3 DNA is TGTGCCAGCAGCCCCCGGACAGGGGAATGGGACGAGCAGTACTTC.

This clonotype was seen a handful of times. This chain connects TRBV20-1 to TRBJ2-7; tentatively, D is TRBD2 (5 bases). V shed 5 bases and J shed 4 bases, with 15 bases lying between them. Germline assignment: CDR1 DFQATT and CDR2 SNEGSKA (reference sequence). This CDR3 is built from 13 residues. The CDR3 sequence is CSASRDGIYEQYF. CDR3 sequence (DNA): TGCAGTGCTTCTAGAGACGGGATTTACGAGCAGTACTTC.

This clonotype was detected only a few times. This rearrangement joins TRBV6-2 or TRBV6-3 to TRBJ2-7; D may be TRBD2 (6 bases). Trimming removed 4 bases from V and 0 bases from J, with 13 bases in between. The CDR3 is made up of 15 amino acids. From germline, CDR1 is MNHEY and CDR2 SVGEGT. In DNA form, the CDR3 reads TGTGCCAGCAGTTCTCCCGGCGGGGTCTCCTACGAGCAGTACTTC. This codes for CASSSPGGVSYEQYF.

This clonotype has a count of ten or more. The CDR3 loop reads CASSEWDRNEKLFF. Here the CDR3 DNA reads TGTGCCAGCAGTGAATGGGACCGAAATGAAAAACTGTTTTTT. The chain links TRBV25-1 to TRBJ1-4; a possible D gene is TRBD1 (5 bases). This CDR3 region has 14 residues. In germline, CDR1 is MGHDK, CDR2 SYGVNS. V shed 1 base and J shed 5 bases, with 8 bases lying between them.

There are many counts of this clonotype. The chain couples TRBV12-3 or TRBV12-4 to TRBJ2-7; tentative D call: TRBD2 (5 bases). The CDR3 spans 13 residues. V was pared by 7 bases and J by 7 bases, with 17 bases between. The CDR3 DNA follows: TGTGCCAGCACCTGGGGTGGACTGGGGGAGCAGTACTTC. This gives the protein CASTWGGLGEQYF.

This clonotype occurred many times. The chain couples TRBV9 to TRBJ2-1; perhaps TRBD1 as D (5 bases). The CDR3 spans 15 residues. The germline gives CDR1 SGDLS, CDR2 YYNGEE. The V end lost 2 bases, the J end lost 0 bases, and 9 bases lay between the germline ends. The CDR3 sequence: CASSVDINSYNEQFF. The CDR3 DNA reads TGTGCCAGCAGCGTGGACATTAACTCCTACAATGAGCAGTTCTTC.

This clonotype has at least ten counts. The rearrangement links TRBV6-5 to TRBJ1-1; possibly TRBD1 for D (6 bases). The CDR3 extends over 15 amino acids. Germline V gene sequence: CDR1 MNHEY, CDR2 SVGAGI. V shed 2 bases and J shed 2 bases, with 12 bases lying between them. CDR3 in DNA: TGTGCCAGCAGTTACCTAGGGGGGCCAAACACTGAAGCTTTCTTT. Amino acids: CASSYLGGPNTEAFF.

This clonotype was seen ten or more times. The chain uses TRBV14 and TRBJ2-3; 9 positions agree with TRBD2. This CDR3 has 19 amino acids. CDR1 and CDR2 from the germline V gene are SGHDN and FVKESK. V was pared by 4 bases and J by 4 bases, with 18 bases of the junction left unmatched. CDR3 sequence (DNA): TGTGCCAGCAGCCTAGAGGGACTAGCTTCAAGACTGGGGCCAGATACGCAGTATTTT. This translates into CASSLEGLASRLGPDTQYF.

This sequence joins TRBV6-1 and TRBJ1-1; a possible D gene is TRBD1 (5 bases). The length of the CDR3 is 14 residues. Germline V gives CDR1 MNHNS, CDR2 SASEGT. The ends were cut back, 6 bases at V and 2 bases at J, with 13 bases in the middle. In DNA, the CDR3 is TGTGCCAGCAGGTCCGGGACGGTCAACACTGAAGCTTTCTTT. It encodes CASRSGTVNTEAFF.

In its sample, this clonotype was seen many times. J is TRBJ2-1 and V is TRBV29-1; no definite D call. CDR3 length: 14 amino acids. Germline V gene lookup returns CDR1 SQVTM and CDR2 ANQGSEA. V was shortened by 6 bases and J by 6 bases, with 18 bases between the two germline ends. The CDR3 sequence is CSVTPWSVGNEQFF. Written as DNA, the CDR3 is TGCAGCGTGACCCCCTGGAGCGTCGGCAATGAGCAGTTCTTC.

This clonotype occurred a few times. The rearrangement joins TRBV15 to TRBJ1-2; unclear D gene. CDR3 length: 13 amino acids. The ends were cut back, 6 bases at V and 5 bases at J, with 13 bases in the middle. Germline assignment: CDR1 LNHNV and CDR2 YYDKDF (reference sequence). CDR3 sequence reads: CATRGYSSYGYTF. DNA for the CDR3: TGTGCCACCAGGGGGTACAGTTCTTATGGCTACACCTTC.

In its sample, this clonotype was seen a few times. CDR3 residues: CASSYVRGGNGELFF. For the CDR3, the DNA is TGTGCCAGCAGTTACGTGCGGGGGGGTAACGGGGAGCTGTTTTTT. The rearrangement links TRBV6-5 to TRBJ2-2, with 9 positions matching TRBD2. Trimming removed 2 bases from V and 7 bases from J; junction bases left unmatched: 5. This CDR3 region has 15 residues. CDR1 and CDR2 from the germline V gene are MNHEY and SVGAGI.

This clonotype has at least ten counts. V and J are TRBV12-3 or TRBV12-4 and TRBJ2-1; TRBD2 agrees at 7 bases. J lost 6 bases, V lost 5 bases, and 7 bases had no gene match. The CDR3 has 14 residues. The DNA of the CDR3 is TGTGCCAGCAGTCCCCGGACTAGTCCCAATGAGCAGTTCTTC. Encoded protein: CASSPRTSPNEQFF.

In DNA, the CDR3 is TGCGCCAGCAGCCAAGAAATGGTCGGGGAGCTGTTTTTT. Its translation: CASSQEMVGELFF. V and J are TRBV4-3 and TRBJ2-2, with D unresolved. V lost 0 bases and J 7 bases, leaving 6 bases between the germline ends. The length of the CDR3 is 13 residues. Germline V gene lookup returns CDR1 LGHNA and CDR2 YSLEER.

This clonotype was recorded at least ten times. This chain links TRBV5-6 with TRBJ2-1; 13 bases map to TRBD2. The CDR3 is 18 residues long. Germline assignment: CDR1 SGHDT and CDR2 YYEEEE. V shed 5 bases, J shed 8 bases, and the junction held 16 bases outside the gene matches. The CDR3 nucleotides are TGTGCCAGCAGTCGTCTTCGGGGGACTAGCGGGGCTATATATGAGCAGTTCTTC. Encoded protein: CASSRLRGTSGAIYEQFF. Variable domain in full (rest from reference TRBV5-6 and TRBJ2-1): DAGVTQSPTHLIKTRGQQVTLRCSPKSGHDTVSWYQQALGQGPQFIFQYYEEEERQRGNFPDRFSGHQFPNYSSELNVNALLLGDSALYLCASSRLRGTSGAIYEQFFGPGTRLTVL.

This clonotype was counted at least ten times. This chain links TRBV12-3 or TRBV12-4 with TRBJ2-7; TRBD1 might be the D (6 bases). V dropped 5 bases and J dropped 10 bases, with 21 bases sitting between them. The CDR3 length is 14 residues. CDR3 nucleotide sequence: TGTGCCAGCAGTCCACAGGGTCGTAACGGTGTCCAGTACTTC. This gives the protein CASSPQGRNGVQYF.

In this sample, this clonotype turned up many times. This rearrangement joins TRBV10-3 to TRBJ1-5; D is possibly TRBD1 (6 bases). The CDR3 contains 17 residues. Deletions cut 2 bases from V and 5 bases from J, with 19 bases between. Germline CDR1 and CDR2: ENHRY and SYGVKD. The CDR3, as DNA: TGTGCCATCAGTGAGCCGGGGGCCGGGGTTCGGGATCAGCCCCAGCATTTT. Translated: CAISEPGAGVRDQPQHF.

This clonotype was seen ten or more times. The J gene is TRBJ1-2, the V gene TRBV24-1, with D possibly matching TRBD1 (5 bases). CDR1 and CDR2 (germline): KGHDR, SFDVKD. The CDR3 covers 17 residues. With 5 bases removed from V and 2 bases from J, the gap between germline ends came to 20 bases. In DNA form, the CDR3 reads TGTGCCACCAGTGCCTCTTCCCCGCATGGGGACAACTATGGCTACACCTTC. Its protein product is CATSASSPHGDNYGYTF.

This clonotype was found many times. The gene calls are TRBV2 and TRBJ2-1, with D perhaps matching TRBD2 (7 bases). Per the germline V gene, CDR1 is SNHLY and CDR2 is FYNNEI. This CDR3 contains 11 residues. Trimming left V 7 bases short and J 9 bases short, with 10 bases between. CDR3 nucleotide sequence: TGTGCCAGCATTGGGGGGGCTGAGCAGTTCTTC. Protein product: CASIGGAEQFF.

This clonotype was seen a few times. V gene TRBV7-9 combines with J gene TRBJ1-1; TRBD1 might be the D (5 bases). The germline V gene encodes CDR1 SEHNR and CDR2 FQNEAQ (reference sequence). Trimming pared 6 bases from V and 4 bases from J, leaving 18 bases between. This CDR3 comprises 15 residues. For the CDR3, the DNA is TGTGCCAGCAGTGAGGTGGAGGGGAGGGGCACTGAAGCTTTCTTT. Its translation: CASSEVEGRGTEAFF.

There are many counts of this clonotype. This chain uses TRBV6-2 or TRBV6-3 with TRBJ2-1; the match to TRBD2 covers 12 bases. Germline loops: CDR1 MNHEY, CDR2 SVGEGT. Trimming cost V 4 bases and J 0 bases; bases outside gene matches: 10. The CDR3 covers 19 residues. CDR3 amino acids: CASSSRASGRGSSYNEQFF. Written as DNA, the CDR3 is TGTGCCAGCAGTTCAAGGGCTAGCGGGAGGGGAAGCTCCTACAATGAGCAGTTCTTC.